Listed here are 11 T cell receptor beta chains from one sample, sequenced in a study of identical twins. TCRdb re-analysed the 5' RACE reads in MiXCR, keeping a single row per CDR3 protein. The sample consists of a few hundred thousand distinct CDR3 sequences, 10% to 13% of them appearing once. The sequenced sample was memory T cells sorted from blood. The receptor set was obtained from a man aged 50-59 years in good health.

V usage is TRBV12-3 or TRBV12-4 and J usage is TRBJ1-5, with TRBD1 identical over 9 bases. This CDR3 region has 15 residues. The V gene end was trimmed by 4 bases and the J gene end by 0 bases; junction bases not matched to a gene: 1. CDR3 sequence reads: CASSWDRDSNQPQHF. DNA for the CDR3: TGTGCCAGCAGTTGGGACAGGGATAGCAATCAGCCCCAGCATTTT.

J is TRBJ1-2 and V is TRBV10-3; D remains unclear. V was pared by 7 bases and J by 0 bases, with 12 bases between. CDR1 is ENHRY, CDR2 SYGVKD, per germline. The CDR3 consists of 14 residues. This CDR3 is CAINRAGANYGYTF. The CDR3 region has the DNA TGTGCCATCAATAGGGCCGGAGCTAACTATGGCTACACCTTC.

This clonotype was counted at least ten times. The chain combines TRBV5-1 with TRBJ2-7; D might be TRBD1 or TRBD2, each matching 5 bases. V lost 1 base and J 4 bases, leaving 12 bases between the germline ends. The CDR3 is 14 amino acids. Germline loops: CDR1 SGHRS, CDR2 YFSETQ. CDR3 in amino acids: CASSLRGAAYEQYF. CDR3 DNA sequence: TGCGCCAGCAGCTTGCGGGGCGCCGCGTACGAGCAGTACTTC.

There are a few counts of this clonotype. This chain uses TRBV7-2 with TRBJ2-5; 8 nucleotides align to TRBD2. Germline-derived CDR1 and CDR2 are SGHTA and FQGNSA. CDR3 length: 13 residues. The J segment lost 5 bases and the V segment lost 7 bases, leaving 6 bases of the junction unmatched. The CDR3 loop reads CASTFGGAETQYF. In nucleotides, the CDR3 is TGTGCCAGCACCTTCGGGGGGGCGGAGACCCAGTACTTC.

This clonotype was seen many times. The V call is TRBV29-1, the J call TRBJ2-1; 9 bases line up with TRBD1. The CDR3 sequence is 14 residues long. J lost 4 bases, V lost 7 bases, and 8 bases had no gene match. Germline V gives CDR1 SQVTM, CDR2 ANQGSEA. The CDR3, as DNA: TGCAGCGGTCGCGACAGGGGGTTATACAATGAGCAGTTCTTC. It encodes CSGRDRGLYNEQFF.

This rearrangement joins TRBV5-4 to TRBJ1-2, with 8 bases identical to TRBD1. J was trimmed by 5 bases and V by 2 bases; bases with no gene match: 8. The CDR3 has 15 residues. Germline CDR1 and CDR2: SGHNT and YYREEE (reference sequence). The CDR3 DNA reads as TGTGCCAGCAGCTTTGGGCAGGGGGCGCCTTATGGCTACACCTTC. Residues: CASSFGQGAPYGYTF.

There are many counts of this clonotype. The chain uses TRBV4-1 and TRBJ1-2; maybe TRBD1 (6 bases). Germline lookup yields CDR1 MGHRA and CDR2 YSYEKL. The CDR3 has 16 residues. The ends were cut back, 1 base at V and 4 bases at J, with 16 bases in the middle. CDR3 loop: CASSQGDRTFGYGYTF. As DNA, the CDR3 is TGCGCCAGCAGCCAAGGCGACAGGACCTTCGGCTATGGCTACACCTTC.

This clonotype showed up just a few times. The chain is built from TRBV27 and TRBJ1-2; possibly TRBD1 for D (5 bases). The length of the CDR3 is 15 residues. Germline V gene data show CDR1 as MNHEY and CDR2 as SMNVEV (reference sequence). V lost 6 bases and J 11 bases, leaving 25 bases between the germline ends. CDR3 region: CASREFGQGGFSYTF. For the CDR3, the DNA is TGTGCCAGCAGGGAGTTTGGCCAGGGTGGTTTCAGTTACACCTTC.

This clonotype has just a few counts. The V call is TRBV4-3, the J call TRBJ2-7, with D possibly matching TRBD1 (5 bases). The V end lost 4 bases, the J end lost 0 bases, and 13 bases lay between the germline ends. Looked up from germline, CDR1 is LGHNA and CDR2 is YSLEER. The CDR3 sequence is 15 residues long. CDR3 residues: CASSPVKGISYEQYF. CDR3 bases: TGCGCCAGCAGCCCCGTTAAGGGGATCTCCTACGAGCAGTACTTC.

This clonotype was counted only a few times. The chain is built from TRBV7-2 and TRBJ2-1; D perhaps matches TRBD1 (6 bases). Trimming shortened V by 6 bases and J by 11 bases, and 17 bases separated the two germline ends. CDR3 length: 13 amino acids. The germline V gene has CDR1 SGHTA and CDR2 FQGNSA. The DNA for the CDR3 is TGTGCCAGCAGAGGGGGAACGGAAACCAAGCAGTTCTTC. Protein product: CASRGGTETKQFF.

This chain uses TRBV12-3 or TRBV12-4 with TRBJ2-2; D ambiguous. Between the trimmed V and J ends, which lost 6 bases and 7 bases, there was a span of 9 bases. The CDR3 is 12 residues long. The CDR3 is CASRPISGELFF. In DNA, the CDR3 is TGTGCCAGCAGACCTATAAGCGGGGAGCTGTTTTTT.